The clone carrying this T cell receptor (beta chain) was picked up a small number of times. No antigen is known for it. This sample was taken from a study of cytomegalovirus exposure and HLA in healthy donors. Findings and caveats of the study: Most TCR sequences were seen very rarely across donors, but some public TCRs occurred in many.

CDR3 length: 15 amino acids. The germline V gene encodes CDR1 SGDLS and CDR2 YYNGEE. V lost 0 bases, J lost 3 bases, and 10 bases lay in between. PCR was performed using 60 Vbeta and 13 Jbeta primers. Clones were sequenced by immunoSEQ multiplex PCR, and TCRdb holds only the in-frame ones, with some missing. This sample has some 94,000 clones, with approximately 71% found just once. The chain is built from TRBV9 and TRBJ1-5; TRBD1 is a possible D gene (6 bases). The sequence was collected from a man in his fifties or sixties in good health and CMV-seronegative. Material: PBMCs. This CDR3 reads CASSVGGHPNQPQHF. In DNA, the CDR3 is TGTGCCAGCAGCGTAGGGGGACACCCCAATCAGCCCCAGCATTTT.